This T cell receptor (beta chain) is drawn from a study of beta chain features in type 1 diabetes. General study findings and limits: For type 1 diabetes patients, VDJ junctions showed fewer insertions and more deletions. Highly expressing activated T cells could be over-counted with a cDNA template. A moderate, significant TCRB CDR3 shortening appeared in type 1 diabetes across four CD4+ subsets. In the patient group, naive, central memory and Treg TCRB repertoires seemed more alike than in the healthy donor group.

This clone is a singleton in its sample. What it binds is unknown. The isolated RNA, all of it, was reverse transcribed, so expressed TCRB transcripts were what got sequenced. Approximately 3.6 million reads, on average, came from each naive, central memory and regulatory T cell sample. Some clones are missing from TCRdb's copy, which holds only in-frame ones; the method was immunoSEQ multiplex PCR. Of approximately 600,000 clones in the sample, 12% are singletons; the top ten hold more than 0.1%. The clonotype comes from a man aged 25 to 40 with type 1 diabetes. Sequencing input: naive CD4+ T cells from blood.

Here the CDR3 reads CASSLALGGGADTQYF. For the CDR3, the DNA is TGCGCCAGCAGCTTGGCATTGGGGGGCGGCGCAGATACGCAGTATTTT. V and J are TRBV5-1 and TRBJ2-3; D possibly uses TRBD1 or TRBD2 (6 bases each). Deletions cut 0 bases from V and 4 bases from J, with 15 bases between. The CDR3 totals 16 residues. Germline-derived CDR1 and CDR2 are SGHRS and YFSETQ. Variable domain in full (rest from reference TRBV5-1 and TRBJ2-3): KAGVTQTPRYLIKTRGQQVTLSCSPISGHRSVSWYQQTPGQGLQFLFEYFSETQRNKGNFPGRFSGRQFSNSRSEMNVSTLELGDSALYLCASSLALGGGADTQYFGPGTRLTVL.